The 12 T cell receptor beta chains in this list originate from one sample, sequenced in a study of OX40 agonist ivuxolimab in advanced cancers. Generated by immunoSEQ multiplex PCR, the TCRdb table keeps only in-frame clones and is missing some. The table shows about 100,000 clones, with roughly 88% occurring only once. Sequencing used CD4+ or CD8+ T cells sorted from blood, obtained in a trial of the OX40 agonist ivuxolimab. These receptors were obtained from an adult with an advanced solid tumor such as melanoma, head and neck, liver or kidney cancer.

V is TRBV2 and J is TRBJ1-2, with a tentative D call TRBD1 (5 bases). Trimming pared 8 bases from V and 4 bases from J, leaving 14 bases between. CDR3 length equals 13 residues. Germline CDR1 reads SNHLY; CDR2 reads FYNNEI. The DNA for the CDR3 is TGTGCCAGCGCAAGCAGGGACGGCTATGGCTACACCTTC. Amino acids: CASASRDGYGYTF.

The V and J genes are TRBV29-1 and TRBJ1-4, with D maybe TRBD1 (5 bases). CDR3 length equals 12 residues. Germline values: CDR1 SQVTM, CDR2 ANQGSEA. Trimming pared 5 bases from V and 8 bases from J, leaving 12 bases between. In nucleotides, the CDR3 is TGCAGCGTTTGGCAGGGAGAAGAAAAACTGTTTTTT. Amino acid sequence: CSVWQGEEKLFF.

The chain carries TRBV18 and TRBJ2-1, with no clear D. Trimming pared 1 base from V and 0 bases from J, leaving 7 bases between. CDR3 size: 15 residues. In germline, CDR1 is KGHSH, CDR2 LQKENI. The chain's CDR3 is CASSPLLGSYNEQFF. In DNA form, the CDR3 reads TGTGCCAGCTCACCACTTCTGGGCTCCTACAATGAGCAGTTCTTC. The full variable domain, with the rest looked up from reference TRBV18 and TRBJ2-1, is NAGVMQNPRHLVRRRGQEARLRCSPMKGHSHVYWYRQLPEEGLKFMVYLQKENIIDESGMPKERFSAEFPKEGPSILRIQQVVRGDSAAYFCASSPLLGSYNEQFFGPGTRLTVL.

The chain is built from TRBV6-5 and TRBJ2-7, with D possibly being TRBD1 (6 bases). The length of the CDR3 is 14 residues. The ends were cut back, 2 bases at V and 0 bases at J, with 8 bases in the middle. Per germline, CDR1 MNHEY and CDR2 SVGAGI. CDR3 protein: CASSYTTGSYEQYF. CDR3 nucleotide sequence: TGTGCCAGCAGTTACACGACAGGCTCCTACGAGCAGTACTTC.

The chain employs TRBV2 and TRBJ2-5; D gene uncertain. CDR1 SNHLY and CDR2 FYNNEI come from the germline V gene. The CDR3 totals 14 residues. V was clipped by 7 bases and J by 1 base, with 13 bases between them. CDR3 loop: CASTIVRTQETQYF. The CDR3 DNA follows: TGTGCCAGCACGATCGTTAGGACCCAAGAGACCCAGTACTTC.

The chain is built from TRBV9 and TRBJ2-1, with no clear D. The V gene's germline CDR1 is SGDLS and CDR2 YYNGEE. The CDR3 is 12 amino acids. V lost 3 bases to trimming and J lost 10 bases, with 11 bases between them. This CDR3 is CASSAPRREQFF. In DNA, the CDR3 is TGTGCCAGCAGCGCTCCGCGGCGGGAGCAGTTCTTC.

The gene calls are TRBV10-3 and TRBJ1-4, with TRBD1 matching over 8 bases. V lost 4 bases and J lost 3; bases outside the gene matches: 4. Germline V gives CDR1 ENHRY, CDR2 SYGVKD. The CDR3 has 15 amino acids. CDR3 in amino acids: CAISVTGVANEKLFF. DNA for the CDR3: TGTGCCATCAGTGTGACAGGGGTAGCTAATGAAAAACTGTTTTTT.

The chain couples TRBV7-9 to TRBJ2-2; 10 nucleotides line up with TRBD2. This CDR3 has 18 residues. CDR1 is SEHNR and CDR2 is FQNEAQ in the germline V gene (reference sequence). Trimming at V came to 5 bases and at J to 6 bases, leaving 15 bases not matched to a gene. In DNA, the CDR3 is TGTGCCAGCAGCCAGCGGCAAGCGGGAGGGCTGGGATCCGGGGAGCTGTTTTTT. Encoded protein: CASSQRQAGGLGSGELFF.

The chain links TRBV7-6 to TRBJ2-1, with 10 bases that match TRBD2. J gave up 1 base and V 5 bases, and 8 bases lay outside the gene matches. Per germline, CDR1 SGHVS and CDR2 FNYEAQ. The CDR3 sequence is 17 residues long. The CDR3 here is CASSPDSGLASYNEQFF. CDR3 in DNA: TGTGCCAGCAGCCCGGACTCGGGACTAGCGTCCTACAATGAGCAGTTCTTC.

The chain recombines TRBV11-2 with TRBJ2-1; 7 bases line up with TRBD1. CDR3 length: 16 amino acids. CDR1 and CDR2 (germline): SGHAT, FQNNGV. V lost 5 bases to trimming and J lost 7 bases; unmatched junction nucleotides: 14. In nucleotides, the CDR3 is TGTGCCAGCAGCCAATTGTTCGGGACAGAACCAAATGAGCAGTTCTTC. This encodes CASSQLFGTEPNEQFF.

The chain links TRBV7-2 to TRBJ2-5; no reliable D call. The CDR3 has 11 amino acids. CDR1 and CDR2 (germline): SGHTA, FQGNSA. Trimming took 2 bases from V and 5 from J, leaving 3 bases between them. As DNA, the CDR3 is TGTGCCAGCAGCTTAAGCGAGACCCAGTACTTC. It translates to CASSLSETQYF.

V and J are TRBV5-4 and TRBJ1-4; D perhaps matches TRBD1 (5 bases). The CDR3 extends over 15 amino acids. V shed 1 base and J shed 4 bases, with 11 bases lying between them. CDR1 SGHNT and CDR2 YYREEE come from the germline V gene (reference sequence). The CDR3, as DNA: TGTGCCAGCAGCTTGTATGGGGGTGGTAATGAAAAACTGTTTTTT. Translated, it gives CASSLYGGGNEKLFF.